The clone carrying this T cell receptor (beta chain) was observed many times. Every sampled donor was Caucasian and healthy. The entry originates in a study of identical twins. TCRdb re-called the 5' RACE reads through MiXCR, storing one row per CDR3 protein. The table records under 1 million distinct CDR3 sequences, about 12% of them present only once. The CDR3 is 15 amino acids. The V and J ends lost 4 bases and 4 bases, in that order; junction bases with no gene match: 6. Germline V CDR1 and CDR2: SGDLS, YYNGEE. These same records also appear under a second study, on yellow fever vaccine responses in identical twins.

The chain couples TRBV9 to TRBJ2-1; 9 bases agree with TRBD2. This sequence was found in a woman aged 18-29 years in good health. The material sequenced was PBMCs. The CDR3 is CASSLSGSEYNEQFF. The CDR3 DNA reads as TGTGCCAGCAGCCTTAGCGGGAGCGAATACAATGAGCAGTTCTTC.